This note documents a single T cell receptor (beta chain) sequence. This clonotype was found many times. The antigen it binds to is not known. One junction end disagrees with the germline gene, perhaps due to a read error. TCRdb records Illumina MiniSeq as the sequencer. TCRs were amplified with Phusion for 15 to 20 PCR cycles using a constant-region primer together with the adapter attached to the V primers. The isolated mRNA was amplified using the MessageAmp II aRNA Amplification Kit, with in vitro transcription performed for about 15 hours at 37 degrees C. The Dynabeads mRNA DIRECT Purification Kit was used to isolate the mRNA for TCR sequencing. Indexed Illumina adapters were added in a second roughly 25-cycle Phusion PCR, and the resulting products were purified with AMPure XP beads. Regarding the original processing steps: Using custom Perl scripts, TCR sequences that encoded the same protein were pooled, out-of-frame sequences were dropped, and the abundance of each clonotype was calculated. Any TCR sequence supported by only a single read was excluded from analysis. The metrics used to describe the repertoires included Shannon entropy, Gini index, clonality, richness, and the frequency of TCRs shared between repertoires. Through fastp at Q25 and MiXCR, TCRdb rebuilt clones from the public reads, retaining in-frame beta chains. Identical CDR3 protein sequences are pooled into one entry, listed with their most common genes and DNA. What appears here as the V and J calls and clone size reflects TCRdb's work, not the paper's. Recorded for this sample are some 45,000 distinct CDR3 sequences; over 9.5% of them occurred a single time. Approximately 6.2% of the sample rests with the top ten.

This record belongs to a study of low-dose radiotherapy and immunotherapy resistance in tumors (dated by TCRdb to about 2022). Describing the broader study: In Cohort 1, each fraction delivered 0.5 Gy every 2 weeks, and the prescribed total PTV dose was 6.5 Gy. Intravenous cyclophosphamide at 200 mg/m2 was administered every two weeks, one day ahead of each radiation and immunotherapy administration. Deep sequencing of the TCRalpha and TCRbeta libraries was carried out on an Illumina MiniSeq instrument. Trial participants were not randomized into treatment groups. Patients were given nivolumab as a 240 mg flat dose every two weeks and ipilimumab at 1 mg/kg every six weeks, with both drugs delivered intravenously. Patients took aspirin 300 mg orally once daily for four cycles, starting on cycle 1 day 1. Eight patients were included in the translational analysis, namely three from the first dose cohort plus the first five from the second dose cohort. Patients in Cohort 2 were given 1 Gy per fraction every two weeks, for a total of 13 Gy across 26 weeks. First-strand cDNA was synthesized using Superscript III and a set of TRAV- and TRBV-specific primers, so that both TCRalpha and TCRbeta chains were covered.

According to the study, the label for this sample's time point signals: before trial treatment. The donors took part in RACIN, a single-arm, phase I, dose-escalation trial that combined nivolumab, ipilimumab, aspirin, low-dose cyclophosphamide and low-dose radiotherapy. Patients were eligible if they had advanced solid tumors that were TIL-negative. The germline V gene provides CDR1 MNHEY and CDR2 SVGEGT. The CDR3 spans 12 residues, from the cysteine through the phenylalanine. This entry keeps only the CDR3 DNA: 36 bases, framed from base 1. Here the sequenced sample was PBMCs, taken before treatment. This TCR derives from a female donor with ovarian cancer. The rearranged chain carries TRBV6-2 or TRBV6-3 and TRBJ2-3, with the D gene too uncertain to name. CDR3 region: CASSYGLGWRNF. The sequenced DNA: TGTGCCAGCAGTTATGGGCTCGGGTGGAGAAATTTT.